This T cell receptor beta chain derives from a study of blood T cells in healthy people across ages. The V gene's germline CDR1 is SGHDN and CDR2 FVKESK. This CDR3 spans 15 amino acids. V was pared by 1 base and J by 2 bases, with 10 bases between. Together with a sample-barcoded 5' primer, a J-beta primer mix was included in a second PCR lasting about 7 to 12 cycles. TCRdb analysed the 5' RACE reads with MiXCR anew, one entry per CDR3 protein. The sample carries about 1.1 million distinct CDR3 sequences, more than 30% recorded once. The sequencing input was blood. The clonotype was recovered from a man aged 18 to 29 in good health. The V gene is TRBV14, the J gene TRBJ2-3; D is perhaps TRBD1 or TRBD2 (5 bases each). As DNA, the CDR3 is TGTGCCAGCAGCCAAGTCGGGGCCTACACAGATACGCAGTATTTT. Its translation is CASSQVGAYTDTQYF.